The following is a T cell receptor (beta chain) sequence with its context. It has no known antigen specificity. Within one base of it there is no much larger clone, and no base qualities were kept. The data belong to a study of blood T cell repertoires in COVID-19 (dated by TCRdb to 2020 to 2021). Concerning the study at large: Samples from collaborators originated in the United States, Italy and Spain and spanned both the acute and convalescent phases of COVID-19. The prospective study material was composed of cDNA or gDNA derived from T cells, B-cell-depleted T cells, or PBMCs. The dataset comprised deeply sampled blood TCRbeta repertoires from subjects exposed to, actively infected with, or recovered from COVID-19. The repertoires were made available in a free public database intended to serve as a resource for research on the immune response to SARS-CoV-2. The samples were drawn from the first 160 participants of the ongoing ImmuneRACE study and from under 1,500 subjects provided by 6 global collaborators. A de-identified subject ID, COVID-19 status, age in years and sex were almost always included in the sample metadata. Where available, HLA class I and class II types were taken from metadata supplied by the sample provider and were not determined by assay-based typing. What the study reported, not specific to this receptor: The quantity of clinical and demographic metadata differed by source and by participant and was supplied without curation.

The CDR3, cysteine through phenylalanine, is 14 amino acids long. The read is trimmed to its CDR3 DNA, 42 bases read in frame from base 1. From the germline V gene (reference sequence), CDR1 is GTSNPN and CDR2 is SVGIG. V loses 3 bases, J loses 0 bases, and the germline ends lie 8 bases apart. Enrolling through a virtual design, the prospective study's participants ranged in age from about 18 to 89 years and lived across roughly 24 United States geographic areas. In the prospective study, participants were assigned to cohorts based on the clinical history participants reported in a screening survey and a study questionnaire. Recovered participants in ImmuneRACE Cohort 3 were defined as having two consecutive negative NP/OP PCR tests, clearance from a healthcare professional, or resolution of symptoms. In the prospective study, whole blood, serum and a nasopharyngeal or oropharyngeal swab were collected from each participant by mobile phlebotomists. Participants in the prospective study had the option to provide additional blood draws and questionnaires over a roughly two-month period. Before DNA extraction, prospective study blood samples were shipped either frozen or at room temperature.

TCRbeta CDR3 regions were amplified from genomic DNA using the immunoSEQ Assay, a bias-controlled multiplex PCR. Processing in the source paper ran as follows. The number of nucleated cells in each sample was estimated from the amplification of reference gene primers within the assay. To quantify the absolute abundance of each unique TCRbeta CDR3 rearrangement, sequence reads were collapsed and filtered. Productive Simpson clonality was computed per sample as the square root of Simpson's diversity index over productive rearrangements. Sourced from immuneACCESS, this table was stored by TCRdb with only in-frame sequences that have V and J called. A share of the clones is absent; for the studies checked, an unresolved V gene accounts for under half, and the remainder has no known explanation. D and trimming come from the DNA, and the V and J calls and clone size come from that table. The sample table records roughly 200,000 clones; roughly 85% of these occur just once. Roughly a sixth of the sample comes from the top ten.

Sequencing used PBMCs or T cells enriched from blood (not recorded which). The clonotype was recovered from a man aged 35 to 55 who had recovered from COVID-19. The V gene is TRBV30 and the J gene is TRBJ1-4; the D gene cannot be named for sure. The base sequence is TGTGCCTGGAGCGGACTTGCAACTAATGAAAAACTGTTTTTT. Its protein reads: CAWSGLATNEKLFF.